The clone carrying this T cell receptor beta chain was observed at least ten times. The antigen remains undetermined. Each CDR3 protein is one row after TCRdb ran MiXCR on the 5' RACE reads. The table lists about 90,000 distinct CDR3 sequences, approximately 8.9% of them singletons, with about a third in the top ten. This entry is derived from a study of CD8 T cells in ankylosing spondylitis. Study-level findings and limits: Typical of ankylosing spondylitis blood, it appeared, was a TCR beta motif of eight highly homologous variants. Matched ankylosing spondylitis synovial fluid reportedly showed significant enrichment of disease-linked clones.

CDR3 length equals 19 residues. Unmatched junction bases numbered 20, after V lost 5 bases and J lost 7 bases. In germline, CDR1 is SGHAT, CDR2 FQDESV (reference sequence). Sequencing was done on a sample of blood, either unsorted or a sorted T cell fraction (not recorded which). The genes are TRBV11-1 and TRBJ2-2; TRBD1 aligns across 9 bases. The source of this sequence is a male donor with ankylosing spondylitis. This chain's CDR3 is CASSGPGQGGSSTIGELFF. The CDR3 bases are TGTGCCAGCAGCGGTCCGGGACAGGGAGGTTCCTCCACAATCGGGGAGCTGTTTTTT.